This is a list of T cell receptor beta chains from one sample in a study of technical replicates of blood from four donors. The data were produced by immunoSEQ multiplex PCR, yet TCRdb's version contains in-frame clones alone and is incomplete. The table shows approximately 70,000 clones, with nearly 97% occurring only once. The sample was T cells isolated from PBMCs. These receptors were taken from a human donor in good health. Each CDR3 is given without its conserved first and last residue. D genes are given only for firm matches.

CDR3 length	V gene	D gene	J gene	CDR3 protein
11	TRBV29-1	TRBD1	TRBJ1-5	SGATGSNQPQH
11	TRBV2	-	TRBJ1-5	ASAGTFNQPQH
11	TRBV29-1	TRBD1	TRBJ1-1	SVVDRGRVEAF
13	TRBV6-5	-	TRBJ2-7	ASASGNTVIYEQY
16	TRBV6-1	TRBD1	TRBJ2-7	ASSENLVAGTGGHEQY
17	TRBV5-5	TRBD1	TRBJ1-5	ASSPLPRDREWFHQPQH
15	TRBV7-8	-	TRBJ2-1	ASMGGVGGAHYNEQF
12	TRBV18	TRBD1	TRBJ1-2	ASSTGTGINSYT
15	TRBV12-1	-	TRBJ1-1	ASSSTRDRRRCTKAF
12	TRBV5-1	TRBD2	TRBJ2-7	ASSSQRGSYEQY
14	TRBV5-1	-	TRBJ2-2	ASSLGGLLNTGELF
13	TRBV28	-	TRBJ1-1	ASKFIDSGGTEAF
10	TRBV28	-	TRBJ1-2	ASIAGPGGYT
13	TRBV6-1	TRBD1	TRBJ1-2	ASSVGQGINYGYT
10	TRBV7-6	-	TRBJ2-7	ASSLSPYEQY
13	TRBV18	TRBD2	TRBJ2-7	ASSQLAGAGYEQY
11	TRBV29-1	-	TRBJ2-1	SASRISYNEQF
18	TRBV21-1	-	TRBJ2-1	ASSKGKGLAGGRIGNEQF
12	TRBV6-6	-	TRBJ2-7	ASSLDSPGGEQY
14	TRBV7-9	-	TRBJ1-2	ASSSSAGDGHYGYT
12	TRBV5-4	-	TRBJ2-7	ASSLAPGTYEQY
11	TRBV27	-	TRBJ2-7	ASSLGTHYEQY
11	TRBV4-1	-	TRBJ2-7	ASADTSSYEQY
15	TRBV19	TRBD2	TRBJ2-1	ASRRGWTSGAYNEQF
15	TRBV4-1	-	TRBJ2-1	ASSQEEPAEGWNEQF
15	TRBV5-6	TRBD2	TRBJ2-1	ASSSSTSGSSYNEQF